This TCR beta chain emerged from a study of tumor and adjacent non-tumor tissue in lung cancer. Study overall: Each sample yielded 3.5 million to 4.5 million productive TCRbeta reads on average.

No cell sorting was done before RNA was extracted from the tissue. Three rounds of nested PCR, following a modified ARM-PCR protocol, produced the TCRbeta library. TCRdb re-derived calls from the multiplex PCR reads in MiXCR, one entry per CDR3 protein. The sample lists some 120,000 distinct CDR3 sequences, roughly 67% occurring once. General study results and limits: Significantly higher TCR diversity was found in tumor than normal lung.

To note about this clonotype: As yet, its antigen is unknown. At one of its ends the junction is not consistent with the germline gene, which may arise from a read error.

The sample was lung tumor tissue. The receptor's source is a man aged 25 to 40 with non-small cell lung cancer.

This CDR3 reads CASGFLSGTDMQYF. For the CDR3, the DNA is TGTGCCAGCGGTTTTTTGTCAGGTACAGATATGCAGTATTTT. This chain joins TRBV28 and TRBJ2-3; D uncertain. CDR1 MDHEN and CDR2 SYDVKM come from the germline V gene. The CDR3 is made up of 14 amino acids. The full variable domain, its missing parts supplied by reference TRBV28 and TRBJ2-3, is DVKVTQSSRYLVKRTGEKVFLECVQDMDHENMFWYRQDPGLGLRLIYFSYDVKMKEKGDIPEGYSVSREKKERFSLILESASTNQTSMYLCASGFLSGTDMQYFGPGTRLTVL.